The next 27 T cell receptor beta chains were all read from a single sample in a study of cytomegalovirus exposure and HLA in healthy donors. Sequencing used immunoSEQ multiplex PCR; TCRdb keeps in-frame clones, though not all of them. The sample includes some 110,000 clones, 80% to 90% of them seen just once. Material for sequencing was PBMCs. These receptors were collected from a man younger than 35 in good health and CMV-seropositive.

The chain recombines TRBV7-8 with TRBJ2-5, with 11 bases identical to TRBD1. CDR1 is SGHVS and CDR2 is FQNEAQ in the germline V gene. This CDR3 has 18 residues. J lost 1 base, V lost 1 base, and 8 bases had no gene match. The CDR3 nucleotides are TGTGCCAGCAGCTTAGGGACAGGGGGCATTCTCCTCCAAGAGACCCAGTACTTC. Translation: CASSLGTGGILLQETQYF.

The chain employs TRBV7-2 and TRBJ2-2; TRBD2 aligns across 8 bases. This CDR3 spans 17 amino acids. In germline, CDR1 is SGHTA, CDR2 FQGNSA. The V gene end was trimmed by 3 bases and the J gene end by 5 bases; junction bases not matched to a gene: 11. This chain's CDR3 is CASSFRIVLAGTGELFF. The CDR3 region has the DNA TGTGCCAGCAGCTTTAGAATAGTGTTAGCGGGAACCGGGGAGCTGTTTTTT. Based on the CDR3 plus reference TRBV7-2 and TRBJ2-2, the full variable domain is GAGVSQSPSNKVTEKGKDVELRCDPISGHTALYWYRQSLGQGLEFLIYFQGNSAPDKSGLPSDRFSAERTGGSVSTLTIQRTQQEDSAVYLCASSFRIVLAGTGELFFGEGSRLTVL.

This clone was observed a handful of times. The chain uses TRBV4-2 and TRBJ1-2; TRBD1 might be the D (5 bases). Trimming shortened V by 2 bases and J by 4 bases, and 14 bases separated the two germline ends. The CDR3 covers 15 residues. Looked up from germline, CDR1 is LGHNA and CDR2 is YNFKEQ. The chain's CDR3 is CASSQYPGGGYGYTF. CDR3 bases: TGTGCCAGCAGCCAATATCCGGGGGGAGGCTATGGCTACACCTTC.

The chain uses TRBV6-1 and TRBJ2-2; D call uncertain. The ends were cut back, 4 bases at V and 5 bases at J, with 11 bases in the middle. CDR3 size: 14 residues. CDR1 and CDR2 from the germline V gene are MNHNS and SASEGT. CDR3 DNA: TGTGCCAGCAGTGTTATCCTCCGTACCGGGGAGCTGTTTTTT. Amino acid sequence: CASSVILRTGELFF.

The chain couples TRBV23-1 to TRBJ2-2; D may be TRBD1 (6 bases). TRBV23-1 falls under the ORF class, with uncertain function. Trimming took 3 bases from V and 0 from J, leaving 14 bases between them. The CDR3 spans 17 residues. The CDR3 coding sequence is TGCGCCAGCAGTCATCTTAGACAGGCCCCGAACACCGGGGAGCTGTTTTTT. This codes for CASSHLRQAPNTGELFF.

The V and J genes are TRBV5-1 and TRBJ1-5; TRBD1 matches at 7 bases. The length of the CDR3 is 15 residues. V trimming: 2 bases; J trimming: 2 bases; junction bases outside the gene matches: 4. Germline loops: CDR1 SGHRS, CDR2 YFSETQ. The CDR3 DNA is TGCGCCAGCAGCTTAGGAACAGGGGGCAATCAGCCCCAGCATTTT. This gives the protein CASSLGTGGNQPQHF. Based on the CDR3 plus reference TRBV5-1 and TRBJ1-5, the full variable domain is KAGVTQTPRYLIKTRGQQVTLSCSPISGHRSVSWYQQTPGQGLQFLFEYFSETQRNKGNFPGRFSGRQFSNSRSEMNVSTLELGDSALYLCASSLGTGGNQPQHFGDGTRLSIL.

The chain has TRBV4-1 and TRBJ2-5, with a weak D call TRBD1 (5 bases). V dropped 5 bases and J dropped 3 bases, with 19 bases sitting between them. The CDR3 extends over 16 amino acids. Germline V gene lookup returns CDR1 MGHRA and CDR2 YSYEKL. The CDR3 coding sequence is TGCGCCAGCAGCGATCAGTCGGCAGGGCGAAAAGAGACCCAGTACTTC. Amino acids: CASSDQSAGRKETQYF.

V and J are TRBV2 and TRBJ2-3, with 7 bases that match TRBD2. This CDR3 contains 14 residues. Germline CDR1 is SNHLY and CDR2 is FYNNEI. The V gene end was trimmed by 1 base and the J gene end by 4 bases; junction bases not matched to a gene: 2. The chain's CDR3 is CASSEDSGADTQYF. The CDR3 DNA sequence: TGTGCCAGCAGTGAAGACAGCGGGGCAGATACGCAGTATTTT.

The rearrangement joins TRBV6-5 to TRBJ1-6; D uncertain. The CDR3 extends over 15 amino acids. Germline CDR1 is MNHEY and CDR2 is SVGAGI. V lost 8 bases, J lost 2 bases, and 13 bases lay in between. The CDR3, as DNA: TGTGCCAGCGGTAGGAGGAAGACCTATAATTCACCCCTCCACTTT. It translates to CASGRRKTYNSPLHF.

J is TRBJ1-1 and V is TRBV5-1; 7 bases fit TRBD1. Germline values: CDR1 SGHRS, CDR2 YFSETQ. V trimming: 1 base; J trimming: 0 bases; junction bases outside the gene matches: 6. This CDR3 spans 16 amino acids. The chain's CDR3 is CASSLNRGEMNTEAFF. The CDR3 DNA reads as TGCGCCAGCAGCTTGAACAGGGGAGAAATGAACACTGAAGCTTTCTTT.

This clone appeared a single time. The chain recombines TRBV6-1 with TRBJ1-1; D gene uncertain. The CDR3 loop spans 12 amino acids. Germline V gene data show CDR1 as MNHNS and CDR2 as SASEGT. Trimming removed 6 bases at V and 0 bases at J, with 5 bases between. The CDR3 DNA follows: TGTGCCAGCAGGCGTATGAACACTGAAGCTTTCTTT. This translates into CASRRMNTEAFF.

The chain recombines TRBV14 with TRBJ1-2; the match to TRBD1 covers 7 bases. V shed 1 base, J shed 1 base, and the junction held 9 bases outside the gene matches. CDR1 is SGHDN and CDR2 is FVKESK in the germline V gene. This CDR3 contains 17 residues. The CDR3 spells CASSQGPRTGLNYGYTF. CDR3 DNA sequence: TGTGCCAGCAGCCAAGGACCCCGGACAGGACTTAACTATGGCTACACCTTC.

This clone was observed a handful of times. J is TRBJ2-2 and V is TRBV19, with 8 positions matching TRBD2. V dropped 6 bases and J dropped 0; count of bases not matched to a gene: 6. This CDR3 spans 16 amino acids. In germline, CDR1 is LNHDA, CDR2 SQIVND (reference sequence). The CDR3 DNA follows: TGTGCCAGTAGGCCCAGCGGGGGAACGAACACCGGGGAGCTGTTTTTT. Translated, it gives CASRPSGGTNTGELFF.

CDR3 protein: CASSLVGRYEKLFF. CDR3 in DNA: TGCGCCAGCAGCTTGGTTGGCAGATATGAAAAACTGTTTTTT. This chain connects TRBV5-1 to TRBJ1-4, with D unresolved. V dropped 0 bases and J dropped 6 bases, with 9 bases sitting between them. CDR3 length equals 14 residues. CDR1 SGHRS and CDR2 YFSETQ come from the germline V gene.

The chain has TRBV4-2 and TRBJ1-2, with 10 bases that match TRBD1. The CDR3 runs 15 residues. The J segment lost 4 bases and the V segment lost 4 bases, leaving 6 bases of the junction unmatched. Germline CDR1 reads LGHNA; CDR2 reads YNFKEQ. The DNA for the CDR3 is TGTGCCAGCAGCCCCGGACAGGGGGAGGTCTATGGCTACACCTTC. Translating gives CASSPGQGEVYGYTF.

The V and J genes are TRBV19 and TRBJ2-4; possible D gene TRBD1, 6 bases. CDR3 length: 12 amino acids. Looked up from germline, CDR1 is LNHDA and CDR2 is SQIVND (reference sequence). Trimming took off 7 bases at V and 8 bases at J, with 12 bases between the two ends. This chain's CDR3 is CASNQGMDIQYF. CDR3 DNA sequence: TGTGCCAGTAACCAGGGGATGGACATTCAGTACTTC.

The CDR3 protein is CAISESKPGELFF. DNA of the CDR3: TGTGCCATCAGTGAGTCGAAGCCCGGGGAGCTGTTTTTT. The chain combines TRBV10-3 with TRBJ2-2; D is uncertain. The CDR3 is 13 residues long. V was cut by 0 bases and J by 6 bases, with 5 bases left in between. The V gene's germline CDR1 is ENHRY and CDR2 SYGVKD.

The CDR3 protein is CASGGLPGDGDNEQFF. The CDR3 bases are TGTGCCAGCGGTGGGTTGCCGGGAGACGGGGACAATGAGCAGTTCTTC. This chain links TRBV5-4 with TRBJ2-1, with D maybe TRBD2 (6 bases). V was clipped by 7 bases and J by 5 bases, with 22 bases between them. Per the germline V gene, CDR1 is SGHNT and CDR2 is YYREEE (reference sequence). There are 16 residues in the CDR3.

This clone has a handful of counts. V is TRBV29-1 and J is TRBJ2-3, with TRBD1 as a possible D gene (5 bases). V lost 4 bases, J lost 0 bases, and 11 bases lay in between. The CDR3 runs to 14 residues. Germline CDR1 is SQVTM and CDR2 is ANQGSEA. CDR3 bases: TGCAGCGTTGGGGGCTCGGATAGCACAGATACGCAGTATTTT. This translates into CSVGGSDSTDTQYF.

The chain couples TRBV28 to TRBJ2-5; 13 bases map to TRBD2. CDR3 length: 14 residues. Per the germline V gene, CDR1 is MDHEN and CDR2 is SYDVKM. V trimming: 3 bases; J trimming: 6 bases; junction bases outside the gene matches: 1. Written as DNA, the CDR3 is TGTGCCAGCAGTTTGACTAGCGGGGGGCAGACCCAGTACTTC. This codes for CASSLTSGGQTQYF.

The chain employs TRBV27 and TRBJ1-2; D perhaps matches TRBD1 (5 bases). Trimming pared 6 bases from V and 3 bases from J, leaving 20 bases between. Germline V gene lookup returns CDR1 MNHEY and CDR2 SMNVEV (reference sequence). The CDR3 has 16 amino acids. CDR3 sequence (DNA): TGTGCCAGCAGCGGTTTGGTGGGGGAGGTTGACTATGGCTACACCTTC. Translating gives CASSGLVGEVDYGYTF.

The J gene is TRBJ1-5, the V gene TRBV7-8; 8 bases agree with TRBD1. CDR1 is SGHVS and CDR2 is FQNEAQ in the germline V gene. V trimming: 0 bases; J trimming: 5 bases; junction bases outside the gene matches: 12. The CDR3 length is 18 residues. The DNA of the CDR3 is TGTGCCAGCAGCTTAGCGCATGAGACAGGGGATTTTGATCAGCCCCAGCATTTT. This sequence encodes CASSLAHETGDFDQPQHF. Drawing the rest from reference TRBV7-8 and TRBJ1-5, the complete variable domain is GAGVSQSPRYKVAKRGQDVALRCDPISGHVSLFWYQQALGQGPEFLTYFQNEAQLDKSGLPSDRFFAERPEGSVSTLKIQRTQQEDSAVYLCASSLAHETGDFDQPQHFGDGTRLSIL.

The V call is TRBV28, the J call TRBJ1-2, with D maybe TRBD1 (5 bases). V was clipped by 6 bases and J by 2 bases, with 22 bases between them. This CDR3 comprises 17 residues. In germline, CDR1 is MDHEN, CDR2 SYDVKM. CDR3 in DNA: TGTGCCAGCAGACACCGGGACTTCGGTCGTACGAACTATGGCTACACCTTC. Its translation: CASRHRDFGRTNYGYTF.

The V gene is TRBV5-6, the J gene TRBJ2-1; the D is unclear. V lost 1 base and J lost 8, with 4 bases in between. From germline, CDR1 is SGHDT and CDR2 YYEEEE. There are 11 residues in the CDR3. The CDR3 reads CASSLIDEQFF. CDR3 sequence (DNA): TGTGCCAGCAGCTTGATCGATGAGCAGTTCTTC.

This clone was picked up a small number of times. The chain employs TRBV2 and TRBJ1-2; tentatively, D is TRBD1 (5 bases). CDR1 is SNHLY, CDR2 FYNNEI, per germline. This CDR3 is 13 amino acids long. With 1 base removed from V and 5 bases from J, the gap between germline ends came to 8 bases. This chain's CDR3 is CASSEGAGYGYTF. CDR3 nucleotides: TGTGCCAGCAGTGAAGGGGCAGGGTATGGCTACACCTTC. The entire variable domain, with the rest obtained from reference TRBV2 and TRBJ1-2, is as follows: EPEVTQTPSHQVTQMGQEVILRCVPISNHLYFYWYRQILGQKVEFLVSFYNNEISEKSEIFDDQFSVERPDGSNFTLKIRSTKLEDSAMYFCASSEGAGYGYTFGSGTRLTVV.

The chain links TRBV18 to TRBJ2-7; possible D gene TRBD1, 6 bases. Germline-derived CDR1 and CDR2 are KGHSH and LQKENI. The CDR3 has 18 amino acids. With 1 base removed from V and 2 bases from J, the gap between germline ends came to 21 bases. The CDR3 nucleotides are TGTGCCAGCTCACCACTGGGCAGGGGCGACCCTTGGGCCTACGAGCAGTACTTC. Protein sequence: CASSPLGRGDPWAYEQYF. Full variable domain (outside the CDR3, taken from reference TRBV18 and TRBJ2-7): NAGVMQNPRHLVRRRGQEARLRCSPMKGHSHVYWYRQLPEEGLKFMVYLQKENIIDESGMPKERFSAEFPKEGPSILRIQQVVRGDSAAYFCASSPLGRGDPWAYEQYFGPGTRLTVT.

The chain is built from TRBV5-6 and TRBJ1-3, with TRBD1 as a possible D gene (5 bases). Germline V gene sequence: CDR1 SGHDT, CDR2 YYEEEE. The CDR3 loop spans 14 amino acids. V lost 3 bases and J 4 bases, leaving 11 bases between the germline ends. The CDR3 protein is CASSSSRVGNTIYF. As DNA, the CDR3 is TGTGCCAGCAGCTCCAGCAGGGTCGGAAACACCATATATTTT.